Presented here are 7 T cell receptor beta chains from one specimen sequenced in a study of OX40 agonist ivuxolimab in advanced cancers. Assay: immunoSEQ multiplex PCR; the TCRdb copy retains only in-frame clones and omits some. Of tens of thousands of clones in the sample, around 86% were seen once. The sample was CD4+ or CD8+ T cells sorted from blood, taken in a trial of the OX40 agonist ivuxolimab. Receptors originate from an adult with an advanced solid tumor such as melanoma, head and neck, liver or kidney cancer.

This chain uses TRBV5-6 with TRBJ1-1, with 7 nucleotides matching TRBD1. Germline lookup yields CDR1 SGHDT and CDR2 YYEEEE. V trimming: 6 bases; J trimming: 1 base; junction bases outside the gene matches: 15. CDR3 length: 17 amino acids. In nucleotides, the CDR3 is TGTGCCAGCACCCCCAAAGGGGGACAGAGATCGAACACTGAAGCTTTCTTT. Translation gives CASTPKGGQRSNTEAFF. The whole variable domain, filled in from reference TRBV5-6 and TRBJ1-1, reads DAGVTQSPTHLIKTRGQQVTLRCSPKSGHDTVSWYQQALGQGPQFIFQYYEEEERQRGNFPDRFSGHQFPNYSSELNVNALLLGDSALYLCASTPKGGQRSNTEAFFGQGTRLTVV.

The chain employs TRBV6-1 and TRBJ2-7; the D gene is possibly TRBD2 (5 bases). Germline values: CDR1 MNHNS, CDR2 SASEGT. V was pared by 4 bases and J by 6 bases, with 16 bases between. This CDR3 region has 14 residues. The CDR3 nucleotides read TGTGCCAGCAGTGCGGCCCCGGGATTTGGCGAGCAGTACTTC. This codes for CASSAAPGFGEQYF.

The gene calls are TRBV9 and TRBJ1-4; maybe TRBD1 (5 bases). Trimming shortened V by 5 bases and J by 5 bases, and 10 bases separated the two germline ends. CDR3 length: 13 residues. CDR1 and CDR2 (germline): SGDLS, YYNGEE. Written as DNA, the CDR3 is TGTGCCAGCAGATCCAGGGAAAATGAAAAACTGTTTTTT. Its translation: CASRSRENEKLFF.

The chain has TRBV19 and TRBJ1-1, with D tentatively TRBD1 (6 bases). Trimming cost V 1 base and J 4 bases, with 10 bases left between them. The CDR3 is 14 residues long. CDR1 is LNHDA and CDR2 is SQIVND in the germline V gene (reference sequence). CDR3 coding DNA: TGTGCCAGTAGTATAGGCGGGGGCTCCACTGAAGCTTTCTTT. Translating it yields CASSIGGGSTEAFF.

The chain combines TRBV27 with TRBJ2-2; D gene unclear. The CDR3 sequence is 14 residues long. Germline values: CDR1 MNHEY, CDR2 SMNVEV (reference sequence). Trimming stripped 7 bases from V and 4 bases from J, with 13 bases between. CDR3 residues: CASTLFSSTGELFF. CDR3 nucleotide sequence: TGTGCCAGCACCTTGTTTAGTAGCACCGGGGAGCTGTTTTTT.

This chain uses TRBV15 with TRBJ2-3; D unclear. The CDR3 consists of 15 residues. Germline values: CDR1 LNHNV, CDR2 YYDKDF (reference sequence). The germline V and J ends were trimmed by 0 bases and 1 base, with 8 bases remaining between them. CDR3 in DNA: TGTGCCACCAGCAGAGATTTGGCAGGCACAGATACGCAGTATTTT. Amino acid sequence: CATSRDLAGTDTQYF.

This clone is deemed medium-sized. V is TRBV6-6 and J is TRBJ2-5, with D maybe TRBD2 (7 bases). Germline-derived CDR1 and CDR2 are MNHNY and SVGAGI (reference sequence). Trimming took off 6 bases at V and 5 bases at J, with 19 bases between the two ends. The CDR3 has 15 residues. DNA of the CDR3: TGTGCCAGCAGCCCCAGGGCGGGGGCCTTGGAGACCCAGTACTTC. Its protein product is CASSPRAGALETQYF.